The present entry profiles one TCR beta chain with its context. Its antigen is undetermined. Profiling relied on immunoSEQ multiplex PCR, and the TCRdb table lists in-frame clones only, not all of them. The sample consists of 6,000 to 7,500 clones, roughly 85% of them appearing once. This entry is derived from a study of PD-1 blockade in classical Hodgkin lymphoma. The germline CDR1 and CDR2 sequences are MGHRA and YSYEKL. The CDR3 is 13 amino acids. V dropped 4 bases and J dropped 6 bases, with 10 bases sitting between them. Points from the study as a whole: It was reported that newly diagnosed patients had less baseline TCR diversity than healthy donors. The CD4+ diversity rise by C4D1 was clearest in complete responders.

Time point here: cycle 4 day 1 (C4D1), after less than 7 weeks of nivolumab. Autologous stem cell transplantation was followed by relapse in every patient, and brentuximab vedotin exposure varied. Patients showed best responses of complete response, partial response or progressive disease. This material consisted of peripheral blood mononuclear cells (PBMCs), taken before the fourth cycle of nivolumab. The chain couples TRBV4-1 to TRBJ1-5; D perhaps matches TRBD1 (5 bases). This TCR came from a human donor with classical Hodgkin lymphoma. CDR3 bases: TGCGCCAGCAGCCCGTGGGGCGTTCAGCCCCAGCATTTT. Translation gives CASSPWGVQPQHF.